The clone carrying this TCR beta chain was observed many times. Antigen specificity is unknown. Bone marrow was sampled from every patient at the time of active disease. This record belongs to a study of read filtering for tumor transcriptome and immune sequencing. Study-level results: The sorted CD138-negative fraction was a mixed bone marrow immune population, not purified T cells. RNA-seq captured clonotypes less deeply and reliably than IR-seq.

The library was built from about 400 ng RNA with molecular barcoded adaptors for alpha/delta and beta/gamma chains. TCRdb reprocessed the reads with MiXCR, giving one entry per CDR3 protein. The table has 100,000 to 150,000 distinct CDR3 sequences, 10% to 15% seen once. Sequences were obtained from a population of CD138-negative cells sorted from bone marrow. This clonotype originated in a donor at least 40 years old with multiple myeloma.

CDR3 DNA: TGTGCCAGCAGTTCACTAGCGGGATTTTCAGATACGCAGTATTTT. It encodes CASSSLAGFSDTQYF. The chain combines TRBV27 with TRBJ2-3; TRBD2 matches at 10 bases. The CDR3 length is 15 residues. After removal of 4 bases from V and 4 bases from J, the junction contained 5 bases not matched to a gene. In germline, CDR1 is MNHEY, CDR2 SMNVEV (reference sequence).